The 26 T cell receptor beta chains below all came from one sample that was sequenced in a study of blood T cell repertoires in COVID-19. Data came from immunoSEQ multiplex PCR; TCRdb stores just in-frame clones and leaves some out. Of approximately 380,000 clones detected, roughly 90% appear once; the ten largest clones hold roughly 0.86%. The specimen sequenced was PBMCs or T cells enriched from blood (not recorded which). These receptors were obtained from a woman between 40 and 50 years old who had been exposed to COVID-19.

This chain connects TRBV27 to TRBJ1-2; D perhaps matches TRBD1 (6 bases). This CDR3 spans 13 amino acids. The V end lost 5 bases, the J end lost 6 bases, and 13 bases lay between the germline ends. Germline loops: CDR1 MNHEY, CDR2 SMNVEV (reference sequence). The CDR3: CASSITRGDGYTF. Here the CDR3 DNA reads TGTGCCAGCAGTATCACCAGGGGAGATGGCTACACCTTC.

The CDR3 DNA reads TGCGCCAGCAGCCAAGGAGGAGATTATAATTCACCCCTCCACTTT. Amino acids: CASSQGGDYNSPLHF. The chain has TRBV4-1 and TRBJ1-6; D not resolved. The CDR3 has 15 amino acids. V lost 1 base to trimming and J lost 4 bases, with 8 bases between them. Germline V gene lookup returns CDR1 MGHRA and CDR2 YSYEKL.

V gene TRBV30 combines with J gene TRBJ1-4; TRBD1 is a possible D gene (5 bases). CDR1 is GTSNPN and CDR2 is SVGIG in the germline V gene (reference sequence). Trimming removed 2 bases at V and 12 bases at J, with 16 bases between. This CDR3 is built from 13 residues. CDR3 nucleotide sequence: TGTGCCTGGAGTTCCGGGGGTATATCAGAACTGTTTTTT. Translated, it gives CAWSSGGISELFF.

The chain is built from TRBV3-1 (or the pseudogene TRBV3-2) and TRBJ2-3; D may be TRBD2 (6 bases). Germline lookup yields CDR1 LGHDT and CDR2 YNNKEL (reference sequence). Trimming shortened V by 2 bases and J by 6 bases, and 15 bases separated the two germline ends. This CDR3 contains 15 residues. The CDR3 region is CASSQLSRGGDTQYF. As DNA, the CDR3 is TGTGCCAGCAGCCAATTATCGCGGGGCGGGGATACGCAGTATTTT.

The genes are TRBV18 and TRBJ2-2; 7 bases match TRBD2. CDR1 and CDR2 from the germline V gene are KGHSH and LQKENI. Losses at the gene ends were 6 bases for V and 7 bases for J; bases not matched to a gene: 5. This CDR3 region has 13 residues. CDR3 in amino acids: CASSRGLDGELFF. The CDR3 region has the DNA TGTGCCAGCTCCCGCGGACTAGACGGGGAGCTGTTTTTT.

This rearrangement joins TRBV18 to TRBJ1-6, with D possibly TRBD1 on 6 matching bases. Germline loops: CDR1 KGHSH, CDR2 LQKENI. Trimming cost V 2 bases and J 10 bases, with 12 bases left between them. The CDR3 has 14 amino acids. The CDR3 nucleotides are TGTGCCAGCTCACCAACAGGGATAGAATCACCCCTCCACTTT. It is translated as CASSPTGIESPLHF.

This clone came up once. The chain uses TRBV11-2 and TRBJ2-2; the D gene is possibly TRBD2 (7 bases). Germline V lookup: CDR1 SGHAT, CDR2 FQNNGV. The CDR3 has 15 amino acids. Deletions cut 4 bases from V and 9 bases from J, with 18 bases between. The DNA of the CDR3 is TGTGCCAGCAGCTGGGGCGGAGGGGGGGGCCGGGAGCTGTTTTTT. Amino acids: CASSWGGGGGRELFF.

The CDR3 loop is CASSTRTGSYEQYF. The CDR3 coding sequence is TGTGCCAGCAGTACTCGGACAGGCTCCTACGAGCAGTACTTC. The V gene is TRBV27, the J gene TRBJ2-7, with 7 bases aligning to TRBD1. Germline trimming cut 5 bases from V and 0 bases from J; bases unmatched to any gene: 4. This CDR3 is built from 14 residues. In germline, CDR1 is MNHEY, CDR2 SMNVEV (reference sequence).

The chain is built from TRBV19 and TRBJ1-2; 8 positions agree with TRBD1. The junction had 6 bases not matched to a gene; V was cut back by 5 bases and J by 4 bases. The germline gives CDR1 LNHDA, CDR2 SQIVND (reference sequence). This CDR3 is built from 14 residues. CDR3 protein: CASSPPDRGYGYTF. DNA for the CDR3: TGTGCCAGTAGTCCCCCTGACAGGGGCTATGGCTACACCTTC.

V usage is TRBV21-1 and J usage is TRBJ2-7; the table assigns TRBD1, which was not confirmed against the DNA. TRBV21-1 is a pseudogene. This CDR3 contains 17 residues. In DNA, the CDR3 is TGTGCCAGCAGCAGGGGTGGGGGCCCCGGCCATCGGATCGAGCAGTACTTC. Translation: CASSRGGGPGHRIEQYF.

The chain has TRBV7-9 and TRBJ1-1; 7 bases match TRBD1. Germline V gives CDR1 SEHNR, CDR2 FQNEAQ (reference sequence). V gave up 8 bases and J gave up 4 bases; unmatched junction bases: 10. CDR3 length: 14 residues. CDR3 nucleotides: TGTGCCAGCTCCGTCGGGCAGGGGGGCACTGAAGCTTTCTTT. As protein: CASSVGQGGTEAFF. The variable domain in full, with the rest retrieved from reference TRBV7-9 and TRBJ1-1, is DTGVSQNPRHKITKRGQNVTFRCDPISEHNRLYWYRQTLGQGPEFLTYFQNEAQLEKSRLLSDRFSAERPKGSFSTLEIQRTEQGDSAMYLCASSVGQGGTEAFFGQGTRLTVV.

CDR3 bases: TGTGCCAGCAGCCCCGGGACAGCCAATCAGCCCCAGCATTTT. Translation: CASSPGTANQPQHF. This chain links TRBV5-6 with TRBJ1-5, with 7 bases identical to TRBD1. The CDR3 has 14 amino acids. With 4 bases clipped from V and 3 bases from J, the junction kept 4 bases outside the gene matches. From germline, CDR1 is SGHDT and CDR2 YYEEEE. Drawing the rest from reference TRBV5-6 and TRBJ1-5, the complete variable domain is DAGVTQSPTHLIKTRGQQVTLRCSPKSGHDTVSWYQQALGQGPQFIFQYYEEEERQRGNFPDRFSGHQFPNYSSELNVNALLLGDSALYLCASSPGTANQPQHFGDGTRLSIL.

This rearrangement joins TRBV3-1 (or the pseudogene TRBV3-2) to TRBJ1-1; D is undetermined. Germline lookup yields CDR1 LGHDT and CDR2 YNNKEL (reference sequence). This CDR3 is built from 14 residues. V lost 3 bases, J lost 6 bases, and 14 bases lay in between. CDR3 loop: CASSQLLVPAEAFF. The CDR3 DNA follows: TGTGCCAGCAGCCAGCTGTTAGTCCCGGCTGAAGCTTTCTTT.

The CDR3 nucleotides read TGCGCCAGCAGCTTGGAGCAGGGGCTGGGACAGAATGAAAAACTGTTTTTT. Protein sequence: CASSLEQGLGQNEKLFF. This chain connects TRBV5-1 to TRBJ1-4; TRBD1 aligns across 7 bases. V was pared by 0 bases and J by 5 bases, with 10 bases of the junction left unmatched. Germline CDR1 reads SGHRS; CDR2 reads YFSETQ. The CDR3 extends over 17 amino acids.

DNA of the CDR3: TGTGCCAGCAGCTTAGACGGGACAGGGTTTACTTCACCCCTCCACTTT. Translation gives CASSLDGTGFTSPLHF. The chain combines TRBV11-3 with TRBJ1-6, with TRBD1 matching over 9 bases. This CDR3 has 16 amino acids. With V trimmed by 0 bases and J by 9 bases, 6 bases remained unmatched. The germline CDR1 and CDR2 sequences are SGHNT and YENEEA.

The CDR3 DNA sequence: TGTGCCAGCAGTTTGCAGGAAGGGGCACCCCTCCACTTT. It encodes CASSLQEGAPLHF. The chain couples TRBV12-3 or TRBV12-4 to TRBJ1-6; D perhaps matches TRBD1 (5 bases). The CDR3 is 13 residues long. With 3 bases removed from V and 11 bases from J, the gap between germline ends came to 11 bases.

This chain joins TRBV6-5 and TRBJ1-2, with D tentatively TRBD1 (6 bases). Germline V gene data show CDR1 as MNHEY and CDR2 as SVGAGI. The CDR3 loop spans 13 amino acids. V was cut by 6 bases and J by 4 bases, with 12 bases left in between. CDR3 sequence: CASSKDSLYGYTF. The DNA for the CDR3 is TGTGCCAGCAGCAAGGACAGCCTCTATGGCTACACCTTC.

The V gene is TRBV27, the J gene TRBJ1-2; maybe TRBD1 (5 bases). Germline V gives CDR1 MNHEY, CDR2 SMNVEV (reference sequence). The CDR3 length is 13 residues. V lost 1 base to trimming and J lost 5 bases, with 8 bases between them. The chain's CDR3 is CASSLFGGYGYTF. The CDR3 DNA sequence: TGTGCCAGCAGTTTATTCGGGGGTTATGGCTACACCTTC.

The chain joins TRBV7-2 to TRBJ2-3; 10 nucleotides match TRBD2. The germline V gene has CDR1 SGHTA and CDR2 FQGNSA. The CDR3 consists of 18 residues. J lost 3 bases, V lost 4 bases, and 13 bases had no gene match. CDR3 residues: CASSSFKSGGARTDTQYF. CDR3 in DNA: TGTGCCAGCAGCTCCTTTAAGAGCGGGGGGGCTCGGACAGATACGCAGTATTTT.

The chain links TRBV18 to TRBJ2-7, with a possible D match to TRBD2 (5 bases). The CDR3 runs 13 residues. The V gene lost 1 base and the J gene lost 5 bases, with 9 bases spanning the gap. Germline values: CDR1 KGHSH, CDR2 LQKENI. CDR3 protein: CASSPLSGDEQYF. The CDR3 nucleotides are TGTGCCAGCTCACCACTGTCCGGGGACGAGCAGTACTTC. Full variable domain (remainder filled in from reference TRBV18 and TRBJ2-7): NAGVMQNPRHLVRRRGQEARLRCSPMKGHSHVYWYRQLPEEGLKFMVYLQKENIIDESGMPKERFSAEFPKEGPSILRIQQVVRGDSAAYFCASSPLSGDEQYFGPGTRLTVT.

This rearrangement joins TRBV19 to TRBJ1-1; 8 positions agree with TRBD1. This CDR3 comprises 18 residues. Germline lookup yields CDR1 LNHDA and CDR2 SQIVND (reference sequence). The V segment lost 6 bases and the J segment 1 base; nucleotides outside the gene matches: 16. CDR3 in amino acids: CASRFTYRGFLENTEAFF. CDR3 nucleotides: TGTGCCAGTAGATTTACCTACAGGGGGTTTTTAGAGAACACTGAAGCTTTCTTT.

CDR3 in amino acids: CASSPEGQGAYEQYF. DNA of the CDR3: TGTGCCAGCAGCCCAGAAGGACAGGGGGCCTACGAGCAGTACTTC. The rearrangement links TRBV5-6 to TRBJ2-7; 10 bases fit TRBD1. This CDR3 has 15 residues. Losses at the gene ends were 4 bases for V and 2 bases for J; bases not matched to a gene: 6. Germline CDR1 reads SGHDT; CDR2 reads YYEEEE.

The chain uses TRBV6-5 and TRBJ1-1, with TRBD1 identical over 7 bases. Trimming at V came to 6 bases and at J to 11 bases, leaving 9 bases not matched to a gene. Germline V CDR1 and CDR2: MNHEY, SVGAGI. The CDR3 runs to 12 residues. In nucleotides, the CDR3 is TGTGCCAGCAGCAATCCCACAGGGGAGGCTTTCTTT. Translated: CASSNPTGEAFF.

The rearrangement links TRBV24-1 to TRBJ1-1, with 8 bases fitting TRBD1. The germline V gene encodes CDR1 KGHDR and CDR2 SFDVKD. The CDR3 is 13 residues long. The trim removed 8 bases at V and 4 bases at J, leaving 5 bases unmatched. As DNA, the CDR3 is TGTGCCACCAAGCATACAGGGGGCACTGAAGCTTTCTTT. It yields the protein CATKHTGGTEAFF.

V gene TRBV20-1 combines with J gene TRBJ1-1; possibly TRBD1 for D (5 bases). V was clipped by 6 bases and J by 5 bases, with 10 bases between them. The V gene's germline CDR1 is DFQATT and CDR2 SNEGSKA (reference sequence). This CDR3 comprises 11 residues. This chain's CDR3 is CSAIRGTEAFF. The CDR3 DNA reads TGCAGTGCCATCCGGGGGACTGAAGCTTTCTTT.

This chain connects TRBV27 to TRBJ2-5, with 10 bases lining up with TRBD2. Per the germline V gene, CDR1 is MNHEY and CDR2 is SMNVEV (reference sequence). There are 16 residues in the CDR3. V shed 5 bases, J shed 5 bases, and the junction held 11 bases outside the gene matches. The CDR3 reads CASSPWEKAGGETQYF. The CDR3 DNA reads as TGTGCCAGCAGTCCCTGGGAGAAAGCGGGAGGGGAGACCCAGTACTTC.